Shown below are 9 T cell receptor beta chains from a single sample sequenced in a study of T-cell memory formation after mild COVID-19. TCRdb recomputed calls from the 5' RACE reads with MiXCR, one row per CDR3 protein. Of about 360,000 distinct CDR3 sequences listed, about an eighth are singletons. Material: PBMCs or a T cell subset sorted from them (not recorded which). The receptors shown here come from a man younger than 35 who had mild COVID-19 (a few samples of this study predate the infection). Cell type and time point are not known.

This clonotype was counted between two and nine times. CDR3 in DNA: TGTGCCAGCAGCCAAGATCCCAGGAGTAGCCCGAACACCGGGGAGCTGTTTTTT. Translating it yields CASSQDPRSSPNTGELFF. The genes are TRBV3-1 and TRBJ2-2; the D is unclear. Germline V lookup: CDR1 LGHDT, CDR2 YNNKEL (reference sequence). Deletions cut 0 bases from V and 0 bases from J, with 14 bases between. CDR3 size: 18 residues.

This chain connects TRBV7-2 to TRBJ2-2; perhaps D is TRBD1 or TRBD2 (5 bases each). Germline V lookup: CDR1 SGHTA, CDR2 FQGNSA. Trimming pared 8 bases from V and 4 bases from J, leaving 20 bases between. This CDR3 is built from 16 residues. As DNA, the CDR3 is TGTGCCAGCCGAGGGCAGGGAGCCATTGGCACCGGGGAGCTGTTTTTT. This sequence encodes CASRGQGAIGTGELFF.

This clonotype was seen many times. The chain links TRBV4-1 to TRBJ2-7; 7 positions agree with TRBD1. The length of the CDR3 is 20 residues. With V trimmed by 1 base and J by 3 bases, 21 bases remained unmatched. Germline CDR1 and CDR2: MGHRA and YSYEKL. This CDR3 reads CASSQGVDRAPLSRNYEQYF. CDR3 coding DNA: TGCGCCAGCAGCCAAGGAGTCGACAGGGCCCCTCTCTCGAGAAACTACGAGCAGTACTTC.

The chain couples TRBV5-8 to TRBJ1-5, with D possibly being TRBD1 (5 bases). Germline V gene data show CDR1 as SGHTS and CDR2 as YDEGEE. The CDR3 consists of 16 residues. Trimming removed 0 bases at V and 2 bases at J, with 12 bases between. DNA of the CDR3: TGTGCCAGCAGCTTGGGCAGGGAGATGGGCAATCAGCCCCAGCATTTT. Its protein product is CASSLGREMGNQPQHF.

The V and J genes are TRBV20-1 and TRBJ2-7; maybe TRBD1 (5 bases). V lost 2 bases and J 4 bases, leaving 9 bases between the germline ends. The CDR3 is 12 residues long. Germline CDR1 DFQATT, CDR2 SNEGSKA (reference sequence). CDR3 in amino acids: CSARLQEYEQYF. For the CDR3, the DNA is TGCAGTGCTAGACTACAGGAGTACGAGCAGTACTTC.

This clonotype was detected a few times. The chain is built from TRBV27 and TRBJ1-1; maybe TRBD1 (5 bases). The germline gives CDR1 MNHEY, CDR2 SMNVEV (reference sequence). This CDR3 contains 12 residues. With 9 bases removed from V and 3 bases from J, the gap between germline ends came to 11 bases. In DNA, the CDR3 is TGTGCCAGTTGGGGGTGGGACACTGAAGCTTTCTTT. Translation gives CASWGWDTEAFF.

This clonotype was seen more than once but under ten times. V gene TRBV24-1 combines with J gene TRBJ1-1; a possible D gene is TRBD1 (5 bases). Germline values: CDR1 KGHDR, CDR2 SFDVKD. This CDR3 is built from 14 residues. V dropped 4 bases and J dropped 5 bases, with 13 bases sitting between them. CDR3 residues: CATSDSIGGTEAFF. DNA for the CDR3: TGTGCCACCAGTGACTCCATTGGGGGGACTGAAGCTTTCTTT.

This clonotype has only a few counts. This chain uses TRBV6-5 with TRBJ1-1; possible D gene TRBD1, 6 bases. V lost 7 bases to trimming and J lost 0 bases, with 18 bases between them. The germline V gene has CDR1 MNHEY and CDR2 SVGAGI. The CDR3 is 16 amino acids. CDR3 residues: CASTRSGARVNTEAFF. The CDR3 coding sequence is TGTGCCAGCACTAGATCAGGGGCCCGTGTGAACACTGAAGCTTTCTTT.

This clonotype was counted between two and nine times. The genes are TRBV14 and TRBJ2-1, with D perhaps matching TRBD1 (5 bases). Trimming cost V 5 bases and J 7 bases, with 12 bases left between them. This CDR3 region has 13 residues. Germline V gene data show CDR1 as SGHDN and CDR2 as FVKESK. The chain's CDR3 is CASSNQGRNEQFF. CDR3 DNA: TGTGCCAGCAGCAATCAGGGTCGGAATGAGCAGTTCTTC.